This entry concerns a single TCR beta chain. The antigen remains unidentified. V was trimmed by 5 bases and J by 2 bases, leaving 13 bases between them. The germline gives CDR1 MNHEY, CDR2 SVGAGI. The CDR3 spans 14 residues. This record belongs to a study of OX40 agonist ivuxolimab in advanced cancers. About the study: Patients were given ivuxolimab, an antibody that agonizes OX40 (CD134). Study-wide findings and caveats: Expanded clones belonging to CD8+ T cells outnumbered, on average, those of CD4+.

The data were produced by immunoSEQ multiplex PCR, yet TCRdb's version contains in-frame clones alone and is incomplete. The repertoire holds 75,000 to 90,000 clones, under 95% seen once, with about 7.6% in the top ten. The material was CD4+ or CD8+ T cells sorted from blood, obtained in a trial of the OX40 agonist ivuxolimab. This clonotype was sampled from an adult with an advanced solid tumor such as melanoma, head and neck, liver or kidney cancer. This chain connects TRBV6-5 to TRBJ2-7, with D possibly TRBD2 on 5 matching bases. This CDR3 reads CASSPGSRTYEQYF. The CDR3 nucleotides read TGTGCCAGCAGTCCGGGATCCCGCACCTACGAGCAGTACTTC.